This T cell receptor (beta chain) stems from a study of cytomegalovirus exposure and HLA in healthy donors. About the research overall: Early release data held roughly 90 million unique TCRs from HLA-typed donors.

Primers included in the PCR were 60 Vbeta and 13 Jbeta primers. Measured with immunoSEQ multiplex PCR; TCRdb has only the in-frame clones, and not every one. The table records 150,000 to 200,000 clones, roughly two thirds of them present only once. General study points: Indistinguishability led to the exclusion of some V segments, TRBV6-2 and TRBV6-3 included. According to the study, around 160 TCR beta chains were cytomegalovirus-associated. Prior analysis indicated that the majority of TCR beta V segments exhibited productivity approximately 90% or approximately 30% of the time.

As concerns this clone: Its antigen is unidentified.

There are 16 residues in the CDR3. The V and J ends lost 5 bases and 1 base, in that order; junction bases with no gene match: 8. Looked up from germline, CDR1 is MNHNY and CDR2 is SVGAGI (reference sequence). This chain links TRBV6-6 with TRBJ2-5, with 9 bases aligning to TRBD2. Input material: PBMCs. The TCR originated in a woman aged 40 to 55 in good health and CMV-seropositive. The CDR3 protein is CASSPLLAGFQETQYF. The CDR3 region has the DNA TGTGCCAGCAGTCCCTTACTAGCGGGTTTCCAAGAGACCCAGTACTTC.